What follows is one T cell receptor (beta chain) and its context. The identical CDR3 is also encoded by other nucleotide sequences in the sample. Sequencing was performed with immunoSEQ multiplex PCR; in TCRdb, only in-frame clones are kept and a portion is missing. This sample carries approximately 210,000 clones, under 90% of them seen once, and the ten largest clones take nearly 20%. The entry originates in a study of blood T cell repertoires in COVID-19. Study overall: T cells, B-cell-depleted T cells, or PBMCs provided the cDNA or gDNA that served as material.

The CDR3 extends over 14 amino acids. Per the germline V gene, CDR1 is LNHDA and CDR2 is SQIVND (reference sequence). V lost 3 bases and J lost 5; bases outside the gene matches: 3. The source material was peripheral blood. The chain recombines TRBV19 with TRBJ2-1; 8 bases are a match to TRBD2. The receptor was isolated from a man aged 30-40 years with active or convalescent COVID-19. In nucleotides, the CDR3 is TGTGCCAGTAGTATGCTAGCGGGCGACAATGAGCAGTTCTTC. Translation: CASSMLAGDNEQFF. Together with reference TRBV19 and TRBJ2-1, the CDR3 gives the full variable domain: DGGITQSPKYLFRKEGQNVTLSCEQNLNHDAMYWYRQDPGQGLRLIYYSQIVNDFQKGDIAEGYSVSREKKESFPLTVTSAQKNPTAFYLCASSMLAGDNEQFFGPGTRLTVL.